This T cell receptor (beta chain) emerged from a study of shared clonotypes between healthy human individuals. TCRdb's copy holds only in-frame clones and misses some; the assay was immunoSEQ multiplex PCR. This sample carries about 2 million clones, about 94% of them seen once, and the ten largest clones take 1.2%. Terminally differentiated effector memory CD45RA+ cells were excluded by CCR7 positive selection of CD45RO-negative cells. CDR1 is MNHEY, CDR2 SMNVEV, per germline (reference sequence). The length of the CDR3 is 16 residues. Trimming cost V 2 bases and J 5 bases; bases outside gene matches: 9.

The sequencing sample was made of naive CD8+ T cells sorted from blood. The chain employs TRBV27 and TRBJ2-3; TRBD2 matches at 8 bases. The receptor's source is a man younger than 30 in good health. DNA for the CDR3: TGTGCCAGCAGTTTAGTAACGGGAGGGCCCGTAGATACGCAGTATTTT. This encodes CASSLVTGGPVDTQYF.